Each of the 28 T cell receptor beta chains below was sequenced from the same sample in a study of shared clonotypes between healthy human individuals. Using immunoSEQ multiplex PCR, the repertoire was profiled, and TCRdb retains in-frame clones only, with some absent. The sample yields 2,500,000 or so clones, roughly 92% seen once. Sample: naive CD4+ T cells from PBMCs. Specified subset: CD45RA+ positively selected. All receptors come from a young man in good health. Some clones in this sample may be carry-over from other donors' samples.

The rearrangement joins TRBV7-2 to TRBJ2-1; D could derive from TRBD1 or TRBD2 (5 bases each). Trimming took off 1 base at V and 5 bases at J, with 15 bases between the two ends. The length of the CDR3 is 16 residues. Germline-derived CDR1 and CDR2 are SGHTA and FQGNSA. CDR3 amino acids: CASSLESLGRNNEQFF. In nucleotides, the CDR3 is TGTGCCAGCAGCTTAGAAAGTTTGGGACGCAACAATGAGCAGTTCTTC.

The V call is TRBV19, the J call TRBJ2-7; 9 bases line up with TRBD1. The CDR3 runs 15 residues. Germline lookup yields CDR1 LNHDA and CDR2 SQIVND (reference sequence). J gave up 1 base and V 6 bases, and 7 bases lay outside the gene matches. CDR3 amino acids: CASSPRTGASYEQYF. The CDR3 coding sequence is TGTGCCAGTAGCCCACGGACAGGGGCATCCTACGAGCAGTACTTC.

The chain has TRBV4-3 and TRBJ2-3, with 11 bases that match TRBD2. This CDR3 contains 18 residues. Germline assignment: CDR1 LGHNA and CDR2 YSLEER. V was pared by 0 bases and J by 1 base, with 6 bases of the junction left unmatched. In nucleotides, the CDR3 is TGCGCCAGCAGCCAAGAGGTAGCGGGAGGGCCCGGCACAGATACGCAGTATTTT. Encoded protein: CASSQEVAGGPGTDTQYF.

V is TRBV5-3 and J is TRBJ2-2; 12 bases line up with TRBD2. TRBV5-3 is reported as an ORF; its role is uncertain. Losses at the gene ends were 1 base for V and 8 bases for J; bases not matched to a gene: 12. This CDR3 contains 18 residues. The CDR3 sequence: CARSLPRLAGVPTGELFF. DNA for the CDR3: TGTGCCAGAAGCTTGCCTAGACTAGCGGGAGTCCCCACGGGGGAGCTGTTTTTT.

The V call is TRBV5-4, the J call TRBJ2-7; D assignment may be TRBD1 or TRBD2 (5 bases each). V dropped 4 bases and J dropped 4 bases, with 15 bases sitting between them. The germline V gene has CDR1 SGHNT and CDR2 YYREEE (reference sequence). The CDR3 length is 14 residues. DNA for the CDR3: TGTGCCAGCAGCCACCAGGGACGTAGATACGAGCAGTACTTC. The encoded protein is CASSHQGRRYEQYF. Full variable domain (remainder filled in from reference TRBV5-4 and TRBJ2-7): ETGVTQSPTHLIKTRGQQVTLRCSSQSGHNTVSWYQQALGQGPQFIFQYYREEENGRGNFPPRFSGLQFPNYSSELNVNALELDDSALYLCASSHQGRRYEQYFGPGTRLTVT.

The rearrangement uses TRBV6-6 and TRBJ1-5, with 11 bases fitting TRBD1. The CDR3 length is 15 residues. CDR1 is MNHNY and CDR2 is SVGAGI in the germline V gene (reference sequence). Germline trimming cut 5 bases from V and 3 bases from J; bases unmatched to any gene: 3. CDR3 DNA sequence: TGTGCCAGCAGTAGGGACAGGGGGGACAATCAGCCCCAGCATTTT. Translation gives CASSRDRGDNQPQHF.

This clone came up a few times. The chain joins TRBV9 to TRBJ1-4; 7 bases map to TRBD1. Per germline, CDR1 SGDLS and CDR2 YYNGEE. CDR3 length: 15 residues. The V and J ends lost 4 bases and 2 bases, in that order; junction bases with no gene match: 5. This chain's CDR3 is CASSPQDRTNEKLFF. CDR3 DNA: TGTGCCAGCAGCCCCCAGGACAGGACTAATGAAAAACTGTTTTTT.

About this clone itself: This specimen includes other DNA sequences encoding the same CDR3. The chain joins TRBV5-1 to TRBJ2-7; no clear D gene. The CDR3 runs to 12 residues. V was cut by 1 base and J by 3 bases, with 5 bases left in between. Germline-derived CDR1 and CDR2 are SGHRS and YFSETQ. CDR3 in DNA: TGCGCCAGCAGCTTGCGGAGCTACGAGCAGTACTTC. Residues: CASSLRSYEQYF.

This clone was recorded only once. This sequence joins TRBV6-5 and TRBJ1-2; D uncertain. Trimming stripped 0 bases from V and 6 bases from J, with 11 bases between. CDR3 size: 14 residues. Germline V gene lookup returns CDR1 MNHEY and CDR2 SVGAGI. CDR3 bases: TGTGCCAGCAGTTACTCGGTGGCGGGGAATGGCTACACCTTC. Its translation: CASSYSVAGNGYTF.

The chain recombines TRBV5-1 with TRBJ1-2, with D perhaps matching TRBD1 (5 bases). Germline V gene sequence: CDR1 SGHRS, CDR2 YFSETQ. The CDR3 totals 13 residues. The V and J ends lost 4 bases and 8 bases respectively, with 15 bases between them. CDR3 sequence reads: CASSQALGEGYTF. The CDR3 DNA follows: TGCGCCAGCAGCCAGGCCCTGGGGGAGGGCTACACCTTC.

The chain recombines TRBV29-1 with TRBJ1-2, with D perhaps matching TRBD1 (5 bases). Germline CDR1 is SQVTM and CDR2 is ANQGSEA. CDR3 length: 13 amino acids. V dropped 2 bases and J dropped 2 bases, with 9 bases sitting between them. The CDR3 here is CSVEPGLNYGYTF. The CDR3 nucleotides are TGCAGCGTTGAACCGGGGCTCAACTATGGCTACACCTTC.

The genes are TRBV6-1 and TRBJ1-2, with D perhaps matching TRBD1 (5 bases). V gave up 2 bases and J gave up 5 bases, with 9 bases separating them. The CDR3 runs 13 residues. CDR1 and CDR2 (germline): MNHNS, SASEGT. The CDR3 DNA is TGTGCCAGCAGTGAACTCGGGGCGTATGGCTACACCTTC. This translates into CASSELGAYGYTF.

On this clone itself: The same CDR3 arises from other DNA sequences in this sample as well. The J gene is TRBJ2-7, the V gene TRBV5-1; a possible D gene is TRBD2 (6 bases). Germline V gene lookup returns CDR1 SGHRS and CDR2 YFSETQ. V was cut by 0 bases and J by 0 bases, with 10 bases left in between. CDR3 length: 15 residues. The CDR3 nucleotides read TGCGCCAGCAGCTTGGCCGCGGGGATCTCCTACGAGCAGTACTTC. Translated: CASSLAAGISYEQYF.

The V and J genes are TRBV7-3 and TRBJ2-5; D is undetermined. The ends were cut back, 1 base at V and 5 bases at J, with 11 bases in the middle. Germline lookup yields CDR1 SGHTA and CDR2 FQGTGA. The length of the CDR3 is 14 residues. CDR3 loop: CASSLKGRGETQYF. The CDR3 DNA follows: TGTGCCAGCAGCTTAAAAGGGCGTGGTGAGACCCAGTACTTC.

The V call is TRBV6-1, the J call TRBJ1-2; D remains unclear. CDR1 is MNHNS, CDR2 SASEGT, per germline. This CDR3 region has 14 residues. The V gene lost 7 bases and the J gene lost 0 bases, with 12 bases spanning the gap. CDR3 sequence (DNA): TGTGCCAGCACCCGATTCCCTACTAACTATGGCTACACCTTC. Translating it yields CASTRFPTNYGYTF.

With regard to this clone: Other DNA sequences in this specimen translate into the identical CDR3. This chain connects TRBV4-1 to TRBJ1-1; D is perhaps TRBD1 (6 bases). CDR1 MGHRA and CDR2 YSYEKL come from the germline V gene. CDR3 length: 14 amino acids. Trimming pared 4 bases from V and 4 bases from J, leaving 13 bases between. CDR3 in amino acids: CASSPTGGGTEAFF. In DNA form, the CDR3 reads TGCGCCAGCAGCCCAACCGGGGGCGGCACTGAAGCTTTCTTT.

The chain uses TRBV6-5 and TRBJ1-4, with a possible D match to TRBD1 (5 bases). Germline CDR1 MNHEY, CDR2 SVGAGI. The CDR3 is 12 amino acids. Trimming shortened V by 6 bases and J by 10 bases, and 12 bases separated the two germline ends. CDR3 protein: CASSRDRRKLFF. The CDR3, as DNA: TGTGCCAGCAGCCGGGACCGTAGAAAACTGTTTTTT.

CDR3 loop: CASSVLGSYGYTF. The CDR3 DNA follows: TGTGCCAGCAGCGTTCTGGGTTCCTATGGCTACACCTTC. V is TRBV9 and J is TRBJ1-2; D is uncertain. Germline V lookup: CDR1 SGDLS, CDR2 YYNGEE. V was trimmed by 2 bases and J by 4 bases, leaving 9 bases between them. This CDR3 has 13 amino acids.

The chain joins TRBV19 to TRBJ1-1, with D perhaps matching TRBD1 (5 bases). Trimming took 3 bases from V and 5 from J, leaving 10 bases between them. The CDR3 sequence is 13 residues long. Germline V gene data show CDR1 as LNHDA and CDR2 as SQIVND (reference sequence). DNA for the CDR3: TGTGCCAGTAGTATGGGGCCTGAGACTGAAGCTTTCTTT. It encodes CASSMGPETEAFF. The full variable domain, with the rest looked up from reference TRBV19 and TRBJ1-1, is DGGITQSPKYLFRKEGQNVTLSCEQNLNHDAMYWYRQDPGQGLRLIYYSQIVNDFQKGDIAEGYSVSREKKESFPLTVTSAQKNPTAFYLCASSMGPETEAFFGQGTRLTVV.

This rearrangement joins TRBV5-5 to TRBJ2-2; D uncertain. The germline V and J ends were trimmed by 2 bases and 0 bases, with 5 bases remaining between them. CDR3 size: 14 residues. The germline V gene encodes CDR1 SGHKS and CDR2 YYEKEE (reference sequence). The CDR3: CASSFNTNTGELFF. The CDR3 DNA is TGTGCCAGCAGCTTCAACACGAACACCGGGGAGCTGTTTTTT. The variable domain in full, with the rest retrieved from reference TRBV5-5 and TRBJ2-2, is DAGVTQSPTHLIKTRGQQVTLRCSPISGHKSVSWYQQVLGQGPQFIFQYYEKEERGRGNFPDRFSARQFPNYSSELNVNALLLGDSALYLCASSFNTNTGELFFGEGSRLTVL.

The CDR3 DNA reads as TGTGCCAGTACCCCCGGGGGGGGGACCTATCAGCCCCAGCATTTT. Its protein is CASTPGGGTYQPQHF. The J gene is TRBJ1-5, the V gene TRBV19; D might be TRBD1 (5 bases). Germline loops: CDR1 LNHDA, CDR2 SQIVND (reference sequence). The V end lost 7 bases, the J end lost 5 bases, and 18 bases lay between the germline ends. The CDR3 spans 15 residues.

The CDR3 bases are TGTGCCAGCAGTGGAATGAGGGGACGGGTCTCCTACGAGCAGTACTTC. Residues: CASSGMRGRVSYEQYF. The rearrangement joins TRBV2 to TRBJ2-7; D may match TRBD1 or TRBD2 (5 bases each). This CDR3 has 16 residues. The germline V and J ends were trimmed by 4 bases and 0 bases, with 16 bases remaining between them. Germline values: CDR1 SNHLY, CDR2 FYNNEI.

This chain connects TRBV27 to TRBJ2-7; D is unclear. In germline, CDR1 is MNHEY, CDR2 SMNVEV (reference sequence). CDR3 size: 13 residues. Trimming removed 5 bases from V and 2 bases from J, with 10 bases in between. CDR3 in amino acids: CASSPTRTYEQYF. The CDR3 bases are TGTGCCAGCAGTCCCACCCGGACCTACGAGCAGTACTTC.

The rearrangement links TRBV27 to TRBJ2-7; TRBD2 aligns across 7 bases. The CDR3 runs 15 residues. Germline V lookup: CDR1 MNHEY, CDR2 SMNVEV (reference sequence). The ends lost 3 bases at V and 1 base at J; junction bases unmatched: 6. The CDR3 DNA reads TGTGCCAGCAGTTTGGAAGCGGGACGGTCCTACGAGCAGTACTTC. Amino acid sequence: CASSLEAGRSYEQYF.

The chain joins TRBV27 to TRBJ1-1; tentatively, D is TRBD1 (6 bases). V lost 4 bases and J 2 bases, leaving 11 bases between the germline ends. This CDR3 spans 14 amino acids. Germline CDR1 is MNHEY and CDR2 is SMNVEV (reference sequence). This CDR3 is CASSYRGHNTEAFF. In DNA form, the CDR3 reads TGTGCCAGCAGTTATCGGGGACACAACACTGAAGCTTTCTTT.

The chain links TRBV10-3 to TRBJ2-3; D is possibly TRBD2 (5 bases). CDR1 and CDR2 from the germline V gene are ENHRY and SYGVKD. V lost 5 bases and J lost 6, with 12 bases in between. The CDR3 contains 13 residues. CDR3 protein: CAISPEVADTQYF. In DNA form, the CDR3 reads TGTGCCATCAGTCCAGAGGTAGCGGATACGCAGTATTTT.

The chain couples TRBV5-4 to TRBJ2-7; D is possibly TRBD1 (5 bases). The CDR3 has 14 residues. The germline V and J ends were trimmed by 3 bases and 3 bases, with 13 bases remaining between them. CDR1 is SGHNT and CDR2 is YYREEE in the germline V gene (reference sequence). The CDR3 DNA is TGTGCCAGCAGCTCCCCAAGGGGTGGCTACGAGCAGTACTTC. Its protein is CASSSPRGGYEQYF.

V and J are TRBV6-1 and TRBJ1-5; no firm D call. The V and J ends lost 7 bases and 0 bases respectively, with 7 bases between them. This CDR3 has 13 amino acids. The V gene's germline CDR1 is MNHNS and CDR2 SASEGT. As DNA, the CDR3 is TGTGCCAGCACCCGGAATAGCAATCAGCCCCAGCATTTT. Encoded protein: CASTRNSNQPQHF.